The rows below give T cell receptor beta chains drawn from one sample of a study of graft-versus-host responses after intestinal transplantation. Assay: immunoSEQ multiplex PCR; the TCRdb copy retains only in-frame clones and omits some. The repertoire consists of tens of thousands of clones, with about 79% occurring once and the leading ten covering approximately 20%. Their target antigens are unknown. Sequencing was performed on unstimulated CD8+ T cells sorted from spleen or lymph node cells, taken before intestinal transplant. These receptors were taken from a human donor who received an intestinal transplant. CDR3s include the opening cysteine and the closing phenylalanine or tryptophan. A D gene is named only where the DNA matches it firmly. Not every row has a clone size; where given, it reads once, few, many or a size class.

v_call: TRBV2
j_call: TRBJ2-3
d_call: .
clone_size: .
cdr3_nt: TGTGCCAGCAGTGACCCGACAGATAGCACAGATACGCAGTATTTT
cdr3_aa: CASSDPTDSTDTQYF

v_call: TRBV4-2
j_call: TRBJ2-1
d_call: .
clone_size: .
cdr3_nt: TGTGCCAGCAGCCAAGAGAAGCGGCTGTACAATGAGCAGTTCTTC
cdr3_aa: CASSQEKRLYNEQFF

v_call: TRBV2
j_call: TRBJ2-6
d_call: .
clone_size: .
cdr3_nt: TGTGCCAGCTTAGCCCGGGACAGGGCCAACGTCCTGACTTTC
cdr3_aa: CASLARDRANVLTF

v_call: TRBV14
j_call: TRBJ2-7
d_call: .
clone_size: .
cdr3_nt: TGTGCCAGCAGCCAAGAGCGGAGTGAGCAGTACTTC
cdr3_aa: CASSQERSEQYF

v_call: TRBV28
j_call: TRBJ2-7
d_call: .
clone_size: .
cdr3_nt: TGTGCCAGCAGTCTCCCTCGGAGTTACGCCTACGAGCAGTACTTC
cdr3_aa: CASSLPRSYAYEQYF

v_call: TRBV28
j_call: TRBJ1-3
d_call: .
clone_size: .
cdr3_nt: TGTGCCAGCAGTTTGTCGGTTGGAAACACCATATATTTT
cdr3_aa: CASSLSVGNTIYF

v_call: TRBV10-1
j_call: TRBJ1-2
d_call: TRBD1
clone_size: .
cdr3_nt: TGCGCCAGCGAACCGGGACAGTCGTATACGAGCTATGGCTACACCTTC
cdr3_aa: CASEPGQSYTSYGYTF

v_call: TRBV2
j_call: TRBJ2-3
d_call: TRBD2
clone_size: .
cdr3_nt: TGTGCCAGCATAGCGCGGGAGGGTCCTTTCTGGGGTACAGATACGCAGTATTTT
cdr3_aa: CASIAREGPFWGTDTQYF

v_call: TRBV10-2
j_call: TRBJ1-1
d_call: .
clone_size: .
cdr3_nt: TGCGCCAGCAGTGAAGGCAGCGCTGAAGCTTTCTTT
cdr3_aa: CASSEGSAEAFF

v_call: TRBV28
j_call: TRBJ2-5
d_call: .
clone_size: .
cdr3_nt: TGTGCCAGCAACCAAGACAGGTCTCCCCAAGAGACCCAGTACTTC
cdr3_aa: CASNQDRSPQETQYF

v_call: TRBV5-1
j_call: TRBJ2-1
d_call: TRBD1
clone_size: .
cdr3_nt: TGCGCCAGCAGCTTCGGGACAGACTCCTACAATGAGCAGTTCTTC
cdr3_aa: CASSFGTDSYNEQFF

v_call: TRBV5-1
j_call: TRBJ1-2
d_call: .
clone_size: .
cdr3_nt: TGCGCCAGCACGAATAGAAACCCGCAAGGGAGAAATAACTATGGCTACACCTTC
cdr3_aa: CASTNRNPQGRNNYGYTF

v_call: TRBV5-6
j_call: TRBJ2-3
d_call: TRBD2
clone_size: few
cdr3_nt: TGTGCCAGCAGCTTTTGGGGCGGGAGCGGCACAGATACGCAGTATTTT
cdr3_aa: CASSFWGGSGTDTQYF

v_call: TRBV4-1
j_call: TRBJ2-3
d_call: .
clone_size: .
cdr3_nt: TGCGCCAGCACCCCAACCCCAGGGGGGAGCACAGATACGCAGTATTTC
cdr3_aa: CASTPTPGGSTDTQYF

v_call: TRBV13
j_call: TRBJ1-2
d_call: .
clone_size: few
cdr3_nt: TGTGCCAGCAGCTTTTTCTCCTGGGGGGGTAGGCGCTACACCTTC
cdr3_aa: CASSFFSWGGRRYTF

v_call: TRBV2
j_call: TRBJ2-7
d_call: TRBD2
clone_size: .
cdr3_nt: TGTGCCAGCAGTGGGGGTGCTAGCGGGATACTCTTCTTCTCCTACGAGCAGTACTTC
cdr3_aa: CASSGGASGILFFSYEQYF

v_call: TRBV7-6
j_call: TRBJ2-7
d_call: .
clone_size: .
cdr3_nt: TGTGCCAGCAGCTTACTATCTAGGAACGACGGGCAGTACTTC
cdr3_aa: CASSLLSRNDGQYF

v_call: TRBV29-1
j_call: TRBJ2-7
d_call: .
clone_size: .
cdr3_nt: TGCAGCGCCGATTCGGGGGACGAGCAGTACTTC
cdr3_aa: CSADSGDEQYF

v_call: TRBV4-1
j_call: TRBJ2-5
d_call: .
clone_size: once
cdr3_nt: TGCGCCAGCAGCCAAGACTGGGGGCAGACCCAGTACTTC
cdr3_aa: CASSQDWGQTQYF

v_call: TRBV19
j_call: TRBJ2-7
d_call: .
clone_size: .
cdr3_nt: TGTGCCAGTAGAGGGGACGAGCAGTACTTC
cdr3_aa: CASRGDEQYF

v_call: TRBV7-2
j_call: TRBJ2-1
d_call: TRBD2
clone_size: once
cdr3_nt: TGTGCCAGCAGCCTCACCGCCCAGAGCGGGGCTGATAAGTTCTTC
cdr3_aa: CASSLTAQSGADKFF

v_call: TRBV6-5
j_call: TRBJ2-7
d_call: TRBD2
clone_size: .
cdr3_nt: TGTGCCAGCAGGAAGCGGGAGGGCTACGAGCAGTACTTC
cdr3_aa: CASRKREGYEQYF

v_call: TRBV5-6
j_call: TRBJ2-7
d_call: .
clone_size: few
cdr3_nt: TGTGCCAGCAGCCATCAAACCTACGAGCAGTACTTC
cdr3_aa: CASSHQTYEQYF